Shown below are 10 T cell receptor beta chains from a single sample sequenced in a study of blood T cell repertoires in COVID-19. Measured with immunoSEQ multiplex PCR; TCRdb has only the in-frame clones, and not every one. Among under 200,000 clones listed, roughly 88% were seen once. Sequenced sample: peripheral blood. The receptors derive from a man between 18 and 29 years old with COVID-19, enrolled during active disease.

The J gene is TRBJ2-1, the V gene TRBV29-1; a weak D match, TRBD2 (5 bases). Germline V gene lookup returns CDR1 SQVTM and CDR2 ANQGSEA. The CDR3 runs to 14 residues. With 2 bases removed from V and 0 bases from J, the gap between germline ends came to 8 bases. CDR3 sequence: CSVERGSSYNEQFF. CDR3 nucleotides: TGCAGCGTTGAACGAGGGAGCTCCTACAATGAGCAGTTCTTC.

Details on this clone: The junction shows a germline mismatch at one end, possibly a read error. The genes are TRBV28 and TRBJ1-4; 7 bases are shared with TRBD1. The CDR3 runs to 13 residues. Looked up from germline, CDR1 is MDHEN and CDR2 is SYDVKM. CDR3 amino acids: CASSLRGPWKLLF. In nucleotides, the CDR3 is TGTGCCAGCAGTTTAAGGGGGCCGTGGAAACTGCTTTTT.

The CDR3 spells CASSSSGQGIDYGYTF. Here the CDR3 DNA reads TGTGCCAGCAGTTCTTCCGGACAGGGAATAGACTATGGCTACACCTTC. V is TRBV28 and J is TRBJ1-2, with TRBD1 matching over 8 bases. The trim removed 4 bases at V and 3 bases at J, leaving 10 bases unmatched. This CDR3 spans 16 amino acids. Looked up from germline, CDR1 is MDHEN and CDR2 is SYDVKM.

The chain carries TRBV7-9 and TRBJ1-3, with 7 bases that match TRBD1. The CDR3 runs to 15 residues. Germline V gene sequence: CDR1 SEHNR, CDR2 FQNEAQ (reference sequence). V was clipped by 1 base and J by 4 bases; unmatched bases: 4. CDR3 nucleotide sequence: TGTGCCAGCAGCTTAGGACAGGGAACCGGAAACACCATATATTTT. Protein product: CASSLGQGTGNTIYF. Full variable domain (rest looked up from reference TRBV7-9 and TRBJ1-3): DTGVSQNPRHKITKRGQNVTFRCDPISEHNRLYWYRQTLGQGPEFLTYFQNEAQLEKSRLLSDRFSAERPKGSFSTLEIQRTEQGDSAMYLCASSLGQGTGNTIYFGEGSWLTVV.

The gene calls are TRBV6-6 and TRBJ2-2, with TRBD2 identical over 12 bases. CDR1 MNHNY and CDR2 SVGAGI come from the germline V gene (reference sequence). This CDR3 has 15 residues. V gave up 4 bases and J gave up 6 bases; unmatched junction bases: 3. CDR3 DNA sequence: TGTGCCAGCAGTTCTAGCGGGAGGGCCGCCGGGGAGCTGTTTTTT. It is translated as CASSSSGRAAGELFF.

The V and J genes are TRBV6-5 and TRBJ2-7; TRBD2 aligns across 7 bases. V was pared by 0 bases and J by 6 bases, with 11 bases of the junction left unmatched. Germline lookup yields CDR1 MNHEY and CDR2 SVGAGI. The CDR3 has 16 residues. CDR3 amino acids: CASSYSGSGTVGEQYF. The CDR3 region has the DNA TGTGCCAGCAGTTACTCGGGGAGCGGGACGGTCGGCGAGCAGTACTTC.

For the CDR3, the DNA is TGTGCCTGGAGGGGGACAGGGCAAGAGACCCAGTACTTC. Amino acid sequence: CAWRGTGQETQYF. The chain couples TRBV30 to TRBJ2-5; the match to TRBD1 covers 9 bases. V shed 3 bases, J shed 2 bases, and the junction held 1 base outside the gene matches. CDR1 GTSNPN and CDR2 SVGIG come from the germline V gene (reference sequence). CDR3 size: 13 residues.

V gene TRBV29-1 combines with J gene TRBJ2-7, with 10 bases fitting TRBD1. This CDR3 has 13 residues. Looked up from germline, CDR1 is SQVTM and CDR2 is ANQGSEA. V was clipped by 4 bases and J by 5 bases; unmatched bases: 5. CDR3 DNA: TGCAGCGTTGGCGGGGACAGGGGCGACGAGCAGTACTTC. Translation: CSVGGDRGDEQYF.

The CDR3: CASSRPGTGGGYYGYTF. As DNA, the CDR3 is TGCGCCAGCAGCCGTCCCGGGACAGGGGGCGGATACTATGGCTACACCTTC. The chain employs TRBV5-1 and TRBJ1-2, with TRBD1 matching over 12 bases. The J segment lost 3 bases and the V segment lost 4 bases, leaving 10 bases of the junction unmatched. The germline V gene encodes CDR1 SGHRS and CDR2 YFSETQ. CDR3 length: 17 residues.

The chain joins TRBV7-6 to TRBJ2-2; 8 bases agree with TRBD1. CDR3 length equals 15 residues. Trimming took 4 bases from V and 5 from J; bases not matched to a gene: 6. Per the germline V gene, CDR1 is SGHVS and CDR2 is FNYEAQ. CDR3 protein: CASSSPRGHTGELFF. The DNA for the CDR3 is TGTGCCAGCAGCTCCCCCAGGGGGCATACCGGGGAGCTGTTTTTT. The whole variable domain, filled in from reference TRBV7-6 and TRBJ2-2, reads GAGVSQSPRYKVTKRGQDVALRCDPISGHVSLYWYRQALGQGPEFLTYFNYEAQQDKSGLPNDRFSAERPEGSISTLTIQRTEQRDSAMYRCASSSPRGHTGELFFGEGSRLTVL.